One sample yielded the 22 T cell receptor beta chains listed below, sequenced in a study of CD8 T cells in ankylosing spondylitis. From the 5' RACE reads, TCRdb called clonotypes with MiXCR, one entry per CDR3 protein. The table has 150,000 or so distinct CDR3 sequences, roughly 31% seen once. Material: synovial fluid, either unsorted or a sorted T cell fraction (not recorded which). Every receptor here comes from a male donor with ankylosing spondylitis.

This clonotype was found a few times. The gene calls are TRBV5-1 and TRBJ1-2; D possibly corresponds to TRBD1 (5 bases). Trimming shortened V by 0 bases and J by 3 bases, and 9 bases separated the two germline ends. The germline V gene encodes CDR1 SGHRS and CDR2 YFSETQ. The CDR3 runs 14 residues. CDR3 DNA: TGCGCCAGCAGCTTGGCATGGGGACACTATGGCTACACCTTC. As protein: CASSLAWGHYGYTF.

The J gene is TRBJ2-7, the V gene TRBV2; TRBD1 aligns across 7 bases. The V gene end was trimmed by 0 bases and the J gene end by 2 bases; junction bases not matched to a gene: 10. Germline CDR1 SNHLY, CDR2 FYNNEI. This CDR3 is built from 17 residues. The CDR3 loop reads CASSEALDRVITYEQYF. The CDR3, as DNA: TGTGCCAGCAGTGAAGCGCTTGACAGGGTAATCACCTACGAGCAGTACTTC.

J is TRBJ2-7 and V is TRBV27, with D maybe TRBD1 (6 bases). Germline CDR1 and CDR2: MNHEY and SMNVEV (reference sequence). Trimming took off 3 bases at V and 4 bases at J, with 16 bases between the two ends. CDR3 length: 15 amino acids. CDR3 in DNA: TGTGCCAGCAGTTTCTGGGGGCAAGGTAGTTACGAGCAGTACTTC. Protein sequence: CASSFWGQGSYEQYF.

This clonotype has only a few counts. The chain is built from TRBV6-1 and TRBJ1-5, with 7 bases that match TRBD1. CDR1 and CDR2 from the germline V gene are MNHNS and SASEGT. V was clipped by 6 bases and J by 0 bases; unmatched bases: 11. The length of the CDR3 is 17 residues. In DNA form, the CDR3 reads TGTGCCAGCAGCCTGACAGGGCCAGGCTATAGCAATCAGCCCCAGCATTTT. It is translated as CASSLTGPGYSNQPQHF.

This clonotype has only a few counts. This chain uses TRBV20-1 with TRBJ1-1; 8 bases align to TRBD1. Per the germline V gene, CDR1 is DFQATT and CDR2 is SNEGSKA (reference sequence). The J segment lost 1 base and the V segment lost 6 bases, leaving 4 bases of the junction unmatched. The CDR3 totals 13 residues. The CDR3 sequence: CSAHGTGNTEAFF. The CDR3 DNA is TGCAGTGCCCACGGGACAGGGAACACTGAAGCTTTCTTT.

The chain joins TRBV20-1 to TRBJ2-3, with D possibly being TRBD2 (6 bases). The V gene's germline CDR1 is DFQATT and CDR2 SNEGSKA (reference sequence). Between the trimmed V and J ends, which lost 7 bases and 8 bases, there was a span of 28 bases. The CDR3 loop spans 16 amino acids. CDR3 coding DNA: TGCAGTGGCCGAAGAGATCCAGCGACCCCCGGGGGTACGCAGTATTTT. Translating gives CSGRRDPATPGGTQYF.

Many counts were recorded for this clonotype. V is TRBV12-3 or TRBV12-4 and J is TRBJ2-3, with D hard to call. The CDR3 runs 14 residues. With 2 bases removed from V and 2 bases from J, the gap between germline ends came to 8 bases. DNA of the CDR3: TGTGCCAGCAGTTTATTGCAGACCACAGATACGCAGTATTTT. Its protein is CASSLLQTTDTQYF.

The chain joins TRBV20-1 to TRBJ2-7; D is perhaps TRBD2 (6 bases). Germline V lookup: CDR1 DFQATT, CDR2 SNEGSKA (reference sequence). V lost 7 bases and J 0 bases, leaving 13 bases between the germline ends. The CDR3 sequence is 13 residues long. The CDR3 DNA reads TGCAGTGTCGGGCGGGGTAGCTCCTACGAGCAGTACTTC. Translating gives CSVGRGSSYEQYF.

This clonotype has ten or more counts. This chain links TRBV3-1 with TRBJ2-2, with 10 bases identical to TRBD1. J lost 4 bases, V lost 3 bases, and 8 bases had no gene match. Germline V gene lookup returns CDR1 LGHDT and CDR2 YNNKEL (reference sequence). This CDR3 region has 17 residues. CDR3 DNA: TGTGCCAGCAGCCACTACCGGGACAGGGGTACCACCGGGGAGCTGTTTTTT. Translated, it gives CASSHYRDRGTTGELFF.

The rearrangement links TRBV30 to TRBJ2-5; D is ambiguous. Germline lookup yields CDR1 GTSNPN and CDR2 SVGIG (reference sequence). Trimming left V 1 base short and J 5 bases short, with 14 bases between. CDR3 length equals 14 residues. CDR3 nucleotide sequence: TGTGCCTGGAGTGGGAATGGGCTGGTGGAGACCCAGTACTTC. Encoded protein: CAWSGNGLVETQYF.

J is TRBJ1-1 and V is TRBV5-6, with unresolved D. The CDR3 runs 12 residues. Germline-derived CDR1 and CDR2 are SGHDT and YYEEEE. V gave up 4 bases and J gave up 9 bases, with 13 bases separating them. The CDR3 reads CASSQTQRKAFF. The CDR3 DNA follows: TGTGCCAGCAGCCAGACACAGAGAAAAGCTTTCTTT.

This clonotype was seen a handful of times. The rearrangement joins TRBV28 to TRBJ1-5, with TRBD1 matching 7 bases. The germline CDR1 and CDR2 sequences are MDHEN and SYDVKM. The V and J ends lost 6 bases and 3 bases, in that order; junction bases with no gene match: 8. The length of the CDR3 is 15 residues. CDR3 DNA sequence: TGTGCCAGCAGCCCACAGACAGGGACCAATCAGCCCCAGCATTTT. This translates into CASSPQTGTNQPQHF.

The V call is TRBV29-1, the J call TRBJ2-4, with unresolved D. CDR1 and CDR2 (germline): SQVTM, ANQGSEA. Trimming shortened V by 2 bases and J by 0 bases, and 2 bases separated the two germline ends. This CDR3 is built from 12 residues. This CDR3 reads CSVELAKNIQYF. DNA of the CDR3: TGCAGCGTTGAACTAGCCAAAAACATTCAGTACTTC.

This clonotype was counted only a few times. The rearrangement joins TRBV29-1 to TRBJ2-3, with TRBD2 matching 9 bases. The germline CDR1 and CDR2 sequences are SQVTM and ANQGSEA. V shed 3 bases, J shed 0 bases, and the junction held 1 base outside the gene matches. This CDR3 region has 14 residues. The CDR3 region is CSVDAGGSTDTQYF. The DNA for the CDR3 is TGCAGCGTTGATGCGGGAGGGAGCACAGATACGCAGTATTTT.

The chain links TRBV20-1 to TRBJ2-5, with a tentative D call TRBD2 (6 bases). CDR3 size: 15 residues. Germline lookup yields CDR1 DFQATT and CDR2 SNEGSKA (reference sequence). Trimming took 1 base from V and 1 from J, leaving 13 bases between them. The CDR3 DNA reads as TGCAGTGCTAGAGTCGGCGGGACTGTCCAAGAGACCCAGTACTTC. The encoded protein is CSARVGGTVQETQYF.

This sequence joins TRBV28 and TRBJ1-6; the D is unclear. From germline, CDR1 is MDHEN and CDR2 SYDVKM. CDR3 size: 14 residues. The V gene lost 6 bases and the J gene lost 3 bases, with 9 bases spanning the gap. The DNA for the CDR3 is TGTGCCAGCAGCGGACGCCGCTATAATTCACCCCTCCACTTT. Translating it yields CASSGRRYNSPLHF. The full variable domain, rest sourced from reference TRBV28 and TRBJ1-6, is DVKVTQSSRYLVKRTGEKVFLECVQDMDHENMFWYRQDPGLGLRLIYFSYDVKMKEKGDIPEGYSVSREKKERFSLILESASTNQTSMYLCASSGRRYNSPLHFGNGTRLTVT.

Many counts were recorded for this clonotype. The chain links TRBV10-2 to TRBJ1-5, with 8 bases that match TRBD1. This CDR3 contains 14 residues. Germline CDR1 and CDR2: WSHSY and SAAADI. Trimming cost V 6 bases and J 2 bases; bases outside gene matches: 3. CDR3 sequence (DNA): TGCGCCAGCAGGAAGGGACAGGGCAATCAGCCCCAGCATTTT. It is translated as CASRKGQGNQPQHF.

V gene TRBV5-1 combines with J gene TRBJ2-6, with D hard to call. This CDR3 spans 16 amino acids. V lost 0 bases to trimming and J lost 2 bases, with 9 bases between them. Germline loops: CDR1 SGHRS, CDR2 YFSETQ. The CDR3 DNA follows: TGCGCCAGCAGCTTGGGCTCCAGGCCTGGGGCCAACGTCCTGACTTTC. Encoded protein: CASSLGSRPGANVLTF.

This chain uses TRBV4-1 with TRBJ2-2, with no clear D. The CDR3 covers 14 residues. Looked up from germline, CDR1 is MGHRA and CDR2 is YSYEKL. V lost 2 bases to trimming and J lost 1 base, with 5 bases between them. The DNA for the CDR3 is TGCGCCAGCAGCCAAAGCCTGAACACCGGGGAGCTGTTTTTT. Residues: CASSQSLNTGELFF.

This clonotype was seen more than once but under ten times. The chain joins TRBV5-1 to TRBJ2-5, with 10 positions matching TRBD2. Germline-derived CDR1 and CDR2 are SGHRS and YFSETQ. V shed 0 bases, J shed 0 bases, and the junction held 5 bases outside the gene matches. The CDR3 runs 17 residues. The CDR3 reads CASSLARLAGNQETQYF. The CDR3 coding sequence is TGCGCCAGCAGCTTGGCGAGACTAGCGGGCAACCAAGAGACCCAGTACTTC.

The chain employs TRBV28 and TRBJ1-2; weak D call: TRBD1 (6 bases). Germline values: CDR1 MDHEN, CDR2 SYDVKM. V lost 6 bases, J lost 7 bases, and 18 bases lay in between. This CDR3 has 14 residues. In DNA, the CDR3 is TGTGCCAGCAGCCGCATAGGGGGACCTGCTGGCTACACCTTC. It specifies CASSRIGGPAGYTF.

This clonotype has ten or more counts. The chain recombines TRBV12-3 or TRBV12-4 with TRBJ1-2, with D uncertain. V shed 3 bases and J shed 2 bases, with 7 bases lying between them. This CDR3 comprises 13 residues. The CDR3 nucleotides are TGTGCCAGCAGTTTTGGGCGGAACTATGGCTACACCTTC. Translation: CASSFGRNYGYTF.